This T cell receptor (beta chain) was recovered during a study of T cell repertoires in cytomegalovirus infection. From the reads, TCRdb called clonotypes with MiXCR, one entry per CDR3 protein. The table lists some 450,000 distinct CDR3 sequences, approximately 31% of them singletons. This CDR3 has 19 residues. The V segment lost 3 bases and the J segment 2 bases; nucleotides outside the gene matches: 9. The germline V gene encodes CDR1 SGHTA and CDR2 FQGTGA. The chain has TRBV7-3 and TRBJ2-1; 14 bases are a match to TRBD2. The receptor was isolated from a human donor in good health (CMV status not recorded). Some clones in this sample may be carry-over from other donors' samples. Sequenced sample: PBMCs. CDR3 loop: CASSFYPGLAGAPYNEQFF. For the CDR3, the DNA is TGTGCCAGCAGCTTTTACCCGGGACTAGCGGGGGCTCCCTACAATGAGCAGTTCTTC.